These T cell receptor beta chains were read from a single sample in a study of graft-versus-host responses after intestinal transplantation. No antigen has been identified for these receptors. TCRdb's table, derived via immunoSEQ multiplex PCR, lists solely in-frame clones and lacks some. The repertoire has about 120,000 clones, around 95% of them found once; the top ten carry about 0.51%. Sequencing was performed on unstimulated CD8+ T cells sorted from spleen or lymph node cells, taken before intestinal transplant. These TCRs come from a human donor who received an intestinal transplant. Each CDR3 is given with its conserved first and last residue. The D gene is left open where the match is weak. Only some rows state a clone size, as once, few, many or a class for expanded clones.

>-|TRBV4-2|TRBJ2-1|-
CASSQFNEQFF
TGTGCCAGCAGCCAATTCAATGAGCAGTTCTTC
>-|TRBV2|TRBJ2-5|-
CASNLGQYRYF
TGTGCCAGCAACCTCGGACAGTATAGATACTTC
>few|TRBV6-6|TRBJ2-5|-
CASSDDLGLETQYF
TGTGCCAGCAGTGACGATTTAGGCTTGGAGACCCAGTACTTC
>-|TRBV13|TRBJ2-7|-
CASSLGASGYSYEQYF
TGTGCCAGCAGCTTAGGAGCCAGCGGCTATTCCTACGAGCAGTACTTC
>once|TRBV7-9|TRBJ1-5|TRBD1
CASSRQGAGQPQHF
TGTGCCAGCAGTCGACAGGGGGCGGGTCAGCCCCAGCATTTT
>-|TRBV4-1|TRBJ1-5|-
CASSQDLGRGQPQHF
TGCGCCAGCAGCCAAGATCTGGGAAGGGGCCAGCCCCAGCATTTT
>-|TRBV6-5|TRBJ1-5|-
CASRLNSNQPQHF
TGTGCCAGCAGACTAAATAGCAATCAGCCCCAGCATTTT
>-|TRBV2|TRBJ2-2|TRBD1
CASSLYGTGGTNTGELFF
TGTGCCAGCAGTCTCTACGGGACAGGGGGTACGAACACCGGGGAGCTGTTTTTT
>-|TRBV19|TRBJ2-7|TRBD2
CASSAIRTSGTYEQYF
TGTGCCAGTAGTGCCATCCGGACTAGCGGGACCTACGAGCAGTACTTC
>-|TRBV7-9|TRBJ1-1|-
CASSRTGTLKAFF
TGTGCCAGCAGCAGAACTGGGACCCTTAAAGCTTTCTTT
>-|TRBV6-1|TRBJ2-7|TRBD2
CASSGEGTSGNIYEQYF
TGTGCCAGCAGTGGGGAGGGGACTAGCGGTAACATTTACGAGCAGTACTTC
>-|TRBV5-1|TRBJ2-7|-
CASSLEPGGTSYEQYF
TGCGCCAGCAGCTTGGAACCGGGTGGAACGTCCTACGAGCAGTACTTC
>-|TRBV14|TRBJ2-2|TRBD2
CASSPSPGTSGRKWGSGELFF
TGTGCCAGCAGCCCCAGTCCCGGGACTAGCGGGAGGAAGTGGGGATCCGGGGAGCTGTTTTTT
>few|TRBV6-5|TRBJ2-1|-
CASSNGGPSYNEQFF
TGTGCCAGCAGCAACGGGGGCCCCTCCTACAATGAGCAGTTCTTC
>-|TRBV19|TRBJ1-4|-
CASSIGLVMGLFF
TGTGCCAGTAGTATCGGACTCGTCATGGGACTGTTTTTT
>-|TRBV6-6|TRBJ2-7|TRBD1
CASSEWTGPSYEQYF
TGTGCCAGCAGTGAGTGGACAGGACCATCCTACGAGCAGTACTTC
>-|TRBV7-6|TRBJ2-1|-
CASSLVGGEQFF
TGTGCCAGCAGCTTAGTAGGGGGTGAGCAGTTCTTC
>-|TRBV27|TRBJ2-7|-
CASSSSGVHEQYF
TGTGCCAGCAGTTCTAGTGGCGTCCACGAGCAGTACTTC
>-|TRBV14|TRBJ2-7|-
CASSRDTLSYEQYF
TGTGCCAGCAGCCGGGACACCCTTTCCTACGAGCAGTACTTC
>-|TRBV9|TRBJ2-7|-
CASSDTGAGQYF
TGTGCCAGCAGCGACACCGGAGCTGGACAGTACTTC
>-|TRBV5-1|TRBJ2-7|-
CASSLEGLSGSYEQYF
TGCGCCAGCAGCTTGGAGGGCCTATCGGGCTCCTACGAGCAGTACTTC
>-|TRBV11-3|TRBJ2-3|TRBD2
CASSATSGRYTDTQYF
TGTGCCAGCAGCGCCACTAGCGGGAGATATACAGATACGCAGTATTTT
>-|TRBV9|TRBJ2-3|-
CASSVLGGDTQYF
TGTGCCAGCAGCGTATTGGGGGGAGATACGCAGTATTTT
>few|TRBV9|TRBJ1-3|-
CASSQQDGSLDGNTIYF
TGTGCCAGCAGCCAACAAGACGGCAGCTTGGATGGAAACACCATATATTTT
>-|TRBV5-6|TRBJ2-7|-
CASSYGGHLYEQYF
TGTGCCAGCAGCTACGGGGGCCACCTCTACGAGCAGTACTTC
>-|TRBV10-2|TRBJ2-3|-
CASRPGSVADTQYF
TGCGCCAGCAGACCGGGGTCTGTAGCAGATACGCAGTATTTT